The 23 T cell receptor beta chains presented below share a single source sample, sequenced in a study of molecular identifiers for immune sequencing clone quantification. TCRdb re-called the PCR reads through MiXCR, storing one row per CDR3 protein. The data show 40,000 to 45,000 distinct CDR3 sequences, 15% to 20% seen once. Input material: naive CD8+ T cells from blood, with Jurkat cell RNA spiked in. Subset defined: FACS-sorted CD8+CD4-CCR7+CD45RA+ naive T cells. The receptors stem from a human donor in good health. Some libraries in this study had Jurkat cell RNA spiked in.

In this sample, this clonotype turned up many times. CDR3 in amino acids: CASSLVGVGGTDTQYF. The CDR3 DNA sequence: TGTGCCAGCAGTTTAGTCGGGGTAGGTGGCACAGATACGCAGTATTTT. The rearrangement uses TRBV27 and TRBJ2-3; D may be TRBD2 (5 bases). V shed 2 bases and J shed 1 base, with 13 bases lying between them. The CDR3 has 16 residues. Germline loops: CDR1 MNHEY, CDR2 SMNVEV (reference sequence).

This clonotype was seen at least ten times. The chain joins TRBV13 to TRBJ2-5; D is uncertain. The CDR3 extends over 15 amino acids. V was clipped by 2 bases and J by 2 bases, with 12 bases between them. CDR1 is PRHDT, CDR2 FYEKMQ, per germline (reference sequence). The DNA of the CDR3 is TGTGCCAGCAGCTTACGCACCATCCCTCAAGAGACCCAGTACTTC. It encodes CASSLRTIPQETQYF.

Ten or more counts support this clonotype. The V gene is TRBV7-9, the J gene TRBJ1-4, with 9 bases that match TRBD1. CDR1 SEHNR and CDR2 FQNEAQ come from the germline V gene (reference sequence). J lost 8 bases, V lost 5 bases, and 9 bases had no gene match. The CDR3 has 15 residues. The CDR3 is CASSPPGQGGEKLFF. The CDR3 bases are TGTGCCAGCAGCCCCCCGGGACAGGGAGGCGAAAAACTGTTTTTT.

The CDR3 sequence is CASSQLFGEPNNEQFF. CDR3 coding DNA: TGTGCCAGCAGCCAACTGTTTGGGGAGCCTAACAATGAGCAGTTCTTC. The chain links TRBV7-3 to TRBJ2-1, with D possibly being TRBD2 (5 bases). Trimming removed 5 bases at V and 5 bases at J, with 19 bases between. Germline values: CDR1 SGHTA, CDR2 FQGTGA. The CDR3 has 16 residues.

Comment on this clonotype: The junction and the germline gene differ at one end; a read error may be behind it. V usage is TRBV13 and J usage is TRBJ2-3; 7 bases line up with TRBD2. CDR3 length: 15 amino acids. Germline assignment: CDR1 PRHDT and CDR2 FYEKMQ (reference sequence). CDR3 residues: CASRSGLTSTGTRYF. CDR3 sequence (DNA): TGTGCCAGCAGATCGGGACTGACTAGCACAGGTACGCGGTATTTT.

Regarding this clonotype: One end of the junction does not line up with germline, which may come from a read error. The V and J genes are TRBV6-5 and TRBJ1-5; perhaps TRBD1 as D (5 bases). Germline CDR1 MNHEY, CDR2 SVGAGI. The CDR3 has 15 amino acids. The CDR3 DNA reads TGTGCCAGCATCCCCGTAAGGGGTAGCAATCAGCCCCAGCATTTC. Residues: CASIPVRGSNQPQHF.

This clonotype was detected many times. CDR3 in amino acids: CASSLQILNTEAFF. The CDR3 DNA sequence: TGTGCCAGCAGCCTACAGATTCTGAACACTGAAGCTTTCTTT. The rearrangement uses TRBV7-9 and TRBJ1-1; D remains unclear. From germline, CDR1 is SEHNR and CDR2 FQNEAQ (reference sequence). This CDR3 has 14 amino acids. V lost 5 bases to trimming and J lost 0 bases, with 10 bases between them.

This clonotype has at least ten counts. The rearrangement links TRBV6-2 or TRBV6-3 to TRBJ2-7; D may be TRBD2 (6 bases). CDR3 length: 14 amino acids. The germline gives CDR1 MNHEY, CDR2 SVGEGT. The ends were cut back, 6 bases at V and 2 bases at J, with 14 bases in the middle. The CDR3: CASRYLGGAYEQYF. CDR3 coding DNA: TGTGCCAGCAGATACCTAGGCGGGGCCTACGAGCAGTACTTC.

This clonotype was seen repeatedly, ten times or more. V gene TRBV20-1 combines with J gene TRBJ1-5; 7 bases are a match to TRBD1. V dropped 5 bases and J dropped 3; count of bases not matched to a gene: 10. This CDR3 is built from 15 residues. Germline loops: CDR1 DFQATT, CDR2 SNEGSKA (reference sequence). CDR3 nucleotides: TGCAGTGCTCTTCAGGGACAGACCCTCAATCAGCCCCAGCATTTT. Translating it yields CSALQGQTLNQPQHF.

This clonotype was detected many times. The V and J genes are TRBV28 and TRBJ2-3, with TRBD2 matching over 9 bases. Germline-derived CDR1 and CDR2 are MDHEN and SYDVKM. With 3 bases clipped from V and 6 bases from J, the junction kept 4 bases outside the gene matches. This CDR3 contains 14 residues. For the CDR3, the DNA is TGTGCCAGCAGTTTGTATAGCGGGAGTGATACGCAGTATTTT. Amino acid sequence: CASSLYSGSDTQYF.

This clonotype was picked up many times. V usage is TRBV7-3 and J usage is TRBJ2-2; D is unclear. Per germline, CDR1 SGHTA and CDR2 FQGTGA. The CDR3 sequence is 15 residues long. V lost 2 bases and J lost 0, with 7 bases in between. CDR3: CASSLYGSNTGELFF. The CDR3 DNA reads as TGTGCCAGCAGCTTATATGGGTCGAACACCGGGGAGCTGTTTTTT.

As DNA, the CDR3 is TGTGCCAGCAGCCAAGTGGGTCCGGGCTACGAGCAGTACTTC. As protein: CASSQVGPGYEQYF. The chain is built from TRBV14 and TRBJ2-7; D not certain. V lost 1 base and J lost 3, with 10 bases in between. The CDR3 extends over 14 amino acids. Germline CDR1 is SGHDN and CDR2 is FVKESK. Based on the CDR3 plus reference TRBV14 and TRBJ2-7, the full variable domain is EAGVTQFPSHSVIEKGQTVTLRCDPISGHDNLYWYRRVMGKEIKFLLHFVKESKQDESGMPNNRFLAERTGGTYSTLKVQPAELEDSGVYFCASSQVGPGYEQYFGPGTRLTVT.

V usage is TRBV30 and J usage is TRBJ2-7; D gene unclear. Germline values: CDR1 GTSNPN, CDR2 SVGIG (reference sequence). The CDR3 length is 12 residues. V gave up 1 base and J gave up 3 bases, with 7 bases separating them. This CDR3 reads CAWSAVFYEQYF. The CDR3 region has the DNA TGTGCCTGGAGTGCAGTATTCTACGAGCAGTACTTC.

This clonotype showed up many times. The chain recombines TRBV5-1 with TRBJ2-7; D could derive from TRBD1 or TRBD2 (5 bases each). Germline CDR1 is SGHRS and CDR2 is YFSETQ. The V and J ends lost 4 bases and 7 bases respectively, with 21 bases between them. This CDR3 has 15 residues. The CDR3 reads CASSPGTSIVLEQYF. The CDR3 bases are TGCGCCAGCAGCCCCGGGACGTCGATCGTCTTGGAGCAGTACTTC.

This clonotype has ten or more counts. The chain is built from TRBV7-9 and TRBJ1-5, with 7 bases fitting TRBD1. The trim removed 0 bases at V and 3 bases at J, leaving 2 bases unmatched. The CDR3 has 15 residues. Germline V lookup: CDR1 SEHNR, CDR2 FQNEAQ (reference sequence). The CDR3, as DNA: TGTGCCAGCAGCTTAGCCGGGACAGACAATCAGCCCCAGCATTTT. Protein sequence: CASSLAGTDNQPQHF.

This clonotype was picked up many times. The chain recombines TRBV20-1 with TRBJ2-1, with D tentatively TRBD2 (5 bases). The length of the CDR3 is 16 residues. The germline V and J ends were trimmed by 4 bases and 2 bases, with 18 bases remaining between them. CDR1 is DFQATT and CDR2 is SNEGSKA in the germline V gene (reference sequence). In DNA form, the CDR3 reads TGCAGTGCTAAGGCCCCGGAGCAGCGGACCTACAATGAGCAGTTCTTC. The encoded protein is CSAKAPEQRTYNEQFF.

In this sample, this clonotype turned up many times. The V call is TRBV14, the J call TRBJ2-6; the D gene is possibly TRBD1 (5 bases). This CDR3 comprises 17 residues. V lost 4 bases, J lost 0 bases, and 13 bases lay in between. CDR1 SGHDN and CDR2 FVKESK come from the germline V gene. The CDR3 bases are TGTGCCAGCAGCCTTCTTCCTGGGGCCTCTGGGGCCAACGTCCTGACTTTC. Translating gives CASSLLPGASGANVLTF.

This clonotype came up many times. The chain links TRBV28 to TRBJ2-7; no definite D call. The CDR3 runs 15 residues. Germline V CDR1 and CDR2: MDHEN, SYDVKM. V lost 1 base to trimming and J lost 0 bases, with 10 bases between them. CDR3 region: CASSLSRSGSYEQYF. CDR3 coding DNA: TGTGCCAGCAGTTTATCCCGGTCGGGCTCCTACGAGCAGTACTTC.

This chain's CDR3 is CASSLTGVTNTEAFF. The CDR3 DNA sequence: TGTGCCAGCAGCTTAACAGGTGTGACCAACACTGAAGCTTTCTTT. This chain uses TRBV7-9 with TRBJ1-1, with D perhaps matching TRBD1 (5 bases). V dropped 2 bases and J dropped 2 bases, with 12 bases sitting between them. The germline gives CDR1 SEHNR, CDR2 FQNEAQ (reference sequence). This CDR3 has 15 residues.

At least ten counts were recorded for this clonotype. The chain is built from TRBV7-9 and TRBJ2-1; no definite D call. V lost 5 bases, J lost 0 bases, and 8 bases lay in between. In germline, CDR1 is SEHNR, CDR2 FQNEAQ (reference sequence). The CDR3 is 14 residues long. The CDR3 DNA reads TGTGCCAGCAGCGATATTAGCTCCTACAATGAGCAGTTCTTC. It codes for CASSDISSYNEQFF.

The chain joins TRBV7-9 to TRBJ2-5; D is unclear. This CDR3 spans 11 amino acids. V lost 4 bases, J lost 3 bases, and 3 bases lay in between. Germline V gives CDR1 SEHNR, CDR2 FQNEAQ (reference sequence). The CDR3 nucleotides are TGTGCCAGCAGCTCAGAAGAGACCCAGTACTTC. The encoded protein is CASSSEETQYF.

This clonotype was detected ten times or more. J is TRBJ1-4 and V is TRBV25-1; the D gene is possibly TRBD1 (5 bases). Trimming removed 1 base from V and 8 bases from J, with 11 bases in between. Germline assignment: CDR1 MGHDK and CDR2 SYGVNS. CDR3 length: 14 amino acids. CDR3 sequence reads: CASSELGTVEKLFF. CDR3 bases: TGTGCCAGCAGTGAATTGGGGACCGTCGAAAAACTGTTTTTT.

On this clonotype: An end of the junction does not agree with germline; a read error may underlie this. CDR3 nucleotides: TGTGCCAGCAGCCGAGGAAGCAATCGGCCCCAGCATTTT. Translated, it gives CASSRGSNRPQHF. The chain is built from TRBV3-1 and TRBJ1-5; D is unresolved. This CDR3 comprises 13 residues. Germline CDR1 and CDR2: LGHDT and YNNKEL (reference sequence).